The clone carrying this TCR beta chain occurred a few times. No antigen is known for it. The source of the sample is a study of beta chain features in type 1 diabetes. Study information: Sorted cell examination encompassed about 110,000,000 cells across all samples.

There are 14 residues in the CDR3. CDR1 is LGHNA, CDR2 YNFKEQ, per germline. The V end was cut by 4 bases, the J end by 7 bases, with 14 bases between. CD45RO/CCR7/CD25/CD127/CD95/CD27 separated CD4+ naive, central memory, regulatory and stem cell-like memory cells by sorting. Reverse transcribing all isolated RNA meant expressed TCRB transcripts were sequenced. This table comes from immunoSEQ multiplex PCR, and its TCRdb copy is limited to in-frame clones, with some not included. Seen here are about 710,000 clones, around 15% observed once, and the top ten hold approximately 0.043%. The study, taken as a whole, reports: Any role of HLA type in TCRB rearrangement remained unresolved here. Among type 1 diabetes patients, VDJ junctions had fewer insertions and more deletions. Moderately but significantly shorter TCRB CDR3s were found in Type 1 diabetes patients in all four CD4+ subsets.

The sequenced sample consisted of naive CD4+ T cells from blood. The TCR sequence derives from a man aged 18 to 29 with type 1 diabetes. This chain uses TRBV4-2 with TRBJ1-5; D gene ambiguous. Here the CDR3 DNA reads TGTGCCAGCAGCCCCGGCCGGGGTTTGCAGCCCCAGCATTTT. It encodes CASSPGRGLQPQHF.